These 14 T cell receptor beta chains were all obtained from the same sample, sequenced in a study of blood T cell repertoires in COVID-19. Here immunoSEQ multiplex PCR was the method, and the copy in TCRdb shows in-frame clones only, minus some. Here the sample spans about 400,000 clones, roughly nine tenths being singletons. Input material: PBMCs or T cells enriched from blood (not recorded which). The receptors were sampled from a woman in her 30s who had recovered from COVID-19.

The CDR3 reads CSASMAGTDTQYF. As DNA, the CDR3 is TGCAGTGCTAGTATGGCGGGCACAGATACGCAGTATTTT. The V gene is TRBV20-1, the J gene TRBJ2-3; D remains unclear. CDR3 length: 13 amino acids. V was trimmed by 3 bases and J by 1 base, leaving 8 bases between them. Germline-derived CDR1 and CDR2 are DFQATT and SNEGSKA (reference sequence).

This sequence joins TRBV20-1 and TRBJ2-5, with TRBD2 matching 7 bases. CDR1 is DFQATT, CDR2 SNEGSKA, per germline (reference sequence). This CDR3 region has 13 residues. The junction had 2 bases not matched to a gene; V was cut back by 3 bases and J by 1 base. As DNA, the CDR3 is TGCAGTGCTAGTCCGGGGGGCCAAGAGACCCAGTACTTC. This encodes CSASPGGQETQYF.

This chain uses TRBV27 with TRBJ2-4, with a weak D call TRBD1 (5 bases). Trimming took off 1 base at V and 8 bases at J, with 12 bases between the two ends. CDR3 length: 14 amino acids. Looked up from germline, CDR1 is MNHEY and CDR2 is SMNVEV (reference sequence). CDR3 nucleotide sequence: TGTGCCAGCAGTTTATTTCAGGGTGCGGACATTCAGTACTTC. This codes for CASSLFQGADIQYF.

This chain uses TRBV6-1 with TRBJ2-3, with 7 bases aligning to TRBD2. The CDR3 has 14 residues. CDR1 is MNHNS and CDR2 is SASEGT in the germline V gene. V shed 2 bases and J 4 bases; nucleotides not matched to a gene: 3. This CDR3 reads CASSESGEADTQYF. Here the CDR3 DNA reads TGTGCCAGCAGTGAAAGCGGGGAGGCAGATACGCAGTATTTT.

The chain combines TRBV28 with TRBJ2-7; weak D call: TRBD1 (6 bases). CDR1 MDHEN and CDR2 SYDVKM come from the germline V gene. The ends were cut back, 10 bases at V and 2 bases at J, with 18 bases in the middle. This CDR3 region has 14 residues. The CDR3 protein is CATISGQWTYEQYF. The CDR3 nucleotides are TGTGCCACCATATCCGGACAGTGGACCTACGAGCAGTACTTC.

Regarding this clone: Different DNA sequences within this sample yield the same CDR3. CDR3 in DNA: TGTGCCAGCAGCTTAGGACTAGCGGGAGGCAATGAGCAGTTCTTC. It is translated as CASSLGLAGGNEQFF. This rearrangement joins TRBV7-2 to TRBJ2-1; 13 positions match TRBD2. The CDR3 is 15 amino acids. Trimming at V came to 1 base and at J to 6 bases, leaving 0 bases not matched to a gene. The germline gives CDR1 SGHTA, CDR2 FQGNSA.

The chain joins TRBV7-8 to TRBJ1-2; perhaps TRBD1 as D (5 bases). The CDR3 has 12 amino acids. Between the trimmed V and J ends, which lost 6 bases and 6 bases, there was a span of 11 bases. Germline V lookup: CDR1 SGHVS, CDR2 FQNEAQ. For the CDR3, the DNA is TGTGCCAGCAGGTCCCCCAGGGATGGCTACACCTTC. Encoded protein: CASRSPRDGYTF.

V and J are TRBV28 and TRBJ1-1, with TRBD1 as a possible D gene (6 bases). The CDR3 has 14 amino acids. The germline V gene has CDR1 MDHEN and CDR2 SYDVKM. Trimming cost V 6 bases and J 4 bases, with 15 bases left between them. The CDR3 nucleotides read TGTGCCAGCAGACACAGGGCGCAGGGCACTGAAGCTTTCTTT. Protein product: CASRHRAQGTEAFF.

The chain links TRBV28 to TRBJ2-3; 8 bases line up with TRBD1. This CDR3 contains 14 residues. The V and J ends lost 3 bases and 1 base, in that order; junction bases with no gene match: 0. Germline CDR1 is MDHEN and CDR2 is SYDVKM. This CDR3 is CASSLTGGTDTQYF. In DNA, the CDR3 is TGTGCCAGCAGTTTGACAGGGGGCACAGATACGCAGTATTTT.

The gene calls are TRBV5-1 and TRBJ2-7; tentatively, D is TRBD1 (6 bases). Per germline, CDR1 SGHRS and CDR2 YFSETQ. V lost 4 bases and J lost 0, with 14 bases in between. CDR3 size: 15 residues. The CDR3: CASSPVRTDSYEQYF. DNA of the CDR3: TGCGCCAGCAGCCCAGTTAGGACAGACTCCTACGAGCAGTACTTC. Supplemented by reference TRBV5-1 and TRBJ2-7, the full variable domain reads KAGVTQTPRYLIKTRGQQVTLSCSPISGHRSVSWYQQTPGQGLQFLFEYFSETQRNKGNFPGRFSGRQFSNSRSEMNVSTLELGDSALYLCASSPVRTDSYEQYFGPGTRLTVT.

V gene TRBV11-2 combines with J gene TRBJ2-5; D might be TRBD2 (6 bases). The CDR3 is made up of 18 amino acids. V dropped 2 bases and J dropped 1 base, with 20 bases sitting between them. Germline CDR1 reads SGHAT; CDR2 reads FQNNGV. The chain's CDR3 is CASSLRALRGSSQETQYF. The CDR3 DNA is TGTGCCAGCAGCTTAAGGGCTTTACGGGGGAGTTCCCAAGAGACCCAGTACTTC.

The V and J genes are TRBV19 and TRBJ1-2, with unresolved D. Trimming removed 3 bases at V and 9 bases at J, with 20 bases between. This CDR3 has 15 residues. Looked up from germline, CDR1 is LNHDA and CDR2 is SQIVND (reference sequence). The CDR3 here is CASSIMAFPLPRYTF. DNA of the CDR3: TGTGCCAGTAGTATTATGGCTTTCCCGTTACCTCGCTACACCTTC.

This clone has a handful of counts. The chain recombines TRBV18 with TRBJ1-1; TRBD1 might be the D (6 bases). The CDR3 runs to 14 residues. Germline values: CDR1 KGHSH, CDR2 LQKENI. Trimming stripped 4 bases from V and 0 bases from J, with 9 bases between. CDR3 bases: TGTGCCAGCTCACAACAGGGCATGAACACTGAAGCTTTCTTT. Protein sequence: CASSQQGMNTEAFF.

The chain joins TRBV7-9 to TRBJ2-7, with D possibly being TRBD2 (5 bases). The V end lost 5 bases, the J end lost 1 base, and 9 bases lay between the germline ends. The germline V gene has CDR1 SEHNR and CDR2 FQNEAQ (reference sequence). The length of the CDR3 is 13 residues. CDR3 sequence reads: CASSPRESYEQYF. The CDR3 bases are TGTGCCAGCAGCCCGAGGGAGTCCTACGAGCAGTACTTC.